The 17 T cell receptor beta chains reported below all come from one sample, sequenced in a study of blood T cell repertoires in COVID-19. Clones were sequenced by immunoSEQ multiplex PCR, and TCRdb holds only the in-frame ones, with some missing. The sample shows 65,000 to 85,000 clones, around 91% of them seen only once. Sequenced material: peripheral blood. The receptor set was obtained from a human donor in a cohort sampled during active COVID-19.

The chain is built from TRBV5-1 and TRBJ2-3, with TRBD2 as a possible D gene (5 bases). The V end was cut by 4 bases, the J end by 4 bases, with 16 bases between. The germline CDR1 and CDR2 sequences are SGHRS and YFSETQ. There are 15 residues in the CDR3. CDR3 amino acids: CASSPRAGLPDTQYF. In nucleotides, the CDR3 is TGCGCCAGCAGCCCGCGGGCTGGCCTCCCAGATACGCAGTATTTT.

This CDR3 reads CASSRFGGEETQYF. CDR3 nucleotide sequence: TGTGCCAGCAGCCGTTTCGGCGGGGAAGAGACCCAGTACTTC. The V gene is TRBV7-9, the J gene TRBJ2-5; TRBD2 is a possible D gene (6 bases). In germline, CDR1 is SEHNR, CDR2 FQNEAQ (reference sequence). This CDR3 is 14 amino acids long. The germline V and J ends were trimmed by 5 bases and 3 bases, with 13 bases remaining between them. Combining the CDR3 with reference TRBV7-9 and TRBJ2-5 gives the whole variable domain DTGVSQNPRHKITKRGQNVTFRCDPISEHNRLYWYRQTLGQGPEFLTYFQNEAQLEKSRLLSDRFSAERPKGSFSTLEIQRTEQGDSAMYLCASSRFGGEETQYFGPGTRLLVL.

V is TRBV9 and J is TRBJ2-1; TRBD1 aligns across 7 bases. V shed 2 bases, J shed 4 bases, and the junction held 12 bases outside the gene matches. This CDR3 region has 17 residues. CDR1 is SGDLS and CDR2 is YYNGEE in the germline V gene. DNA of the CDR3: TGTGCCAGCAGCGTCCAACCAGGGGGATCAATTTACAATGAGCAGTTCTTC. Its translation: CASSVQPGGSIYNEQFF.

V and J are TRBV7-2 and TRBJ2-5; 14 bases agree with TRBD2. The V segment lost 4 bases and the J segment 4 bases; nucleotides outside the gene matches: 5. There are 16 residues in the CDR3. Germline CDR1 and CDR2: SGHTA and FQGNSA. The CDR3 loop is CASSWGLAGAPETQYF. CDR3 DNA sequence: TGTGCCAGCAGCTGGGGACTAGCGGGGGCCCCAGAGACCCAGTACTTC.

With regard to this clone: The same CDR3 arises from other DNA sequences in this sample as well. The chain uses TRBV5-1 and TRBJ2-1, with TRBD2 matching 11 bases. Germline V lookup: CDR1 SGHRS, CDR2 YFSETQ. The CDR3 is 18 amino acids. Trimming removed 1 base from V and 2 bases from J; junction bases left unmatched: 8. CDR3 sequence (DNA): TGCGCCAGCAGCTTGCGGCCTAGCGGGGGGACAACCTACAATGAGCAGTTCTTC. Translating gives CASSLRPSGGTTYNEQFF.

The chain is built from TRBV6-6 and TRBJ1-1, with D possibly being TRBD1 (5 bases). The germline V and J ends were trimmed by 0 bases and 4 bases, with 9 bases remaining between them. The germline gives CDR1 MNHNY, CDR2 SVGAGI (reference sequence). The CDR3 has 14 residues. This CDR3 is CASSYSGGGTEAFF. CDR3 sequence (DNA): TGTGCCAGCAGTTACTCGGGGGGTGGCACTGAAGCTTTCTTT.

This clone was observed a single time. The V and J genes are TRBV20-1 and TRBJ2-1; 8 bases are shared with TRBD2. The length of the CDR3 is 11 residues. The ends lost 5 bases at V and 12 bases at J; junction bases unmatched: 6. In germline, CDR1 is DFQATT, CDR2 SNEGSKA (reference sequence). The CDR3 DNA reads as TGCAGTGCTCCCCTTCGGGGGGGGCAGTTCTTC. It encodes CSAPLRGGQFF.

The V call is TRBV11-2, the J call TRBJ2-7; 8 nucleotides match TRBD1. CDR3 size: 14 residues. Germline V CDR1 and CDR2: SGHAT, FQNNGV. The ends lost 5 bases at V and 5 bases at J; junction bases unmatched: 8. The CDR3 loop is CASSARGRLNEQYF. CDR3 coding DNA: TGTGCCAGCAGCGCCAGGGGGCGCCTTAACGAGCAGTACTTC. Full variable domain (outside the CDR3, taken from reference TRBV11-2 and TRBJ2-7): EAGVAQSPRYKIIEKRQSVAFWCNPISGHATLYWYQQILGQGPKLLIQFQNNGVVDDSQLPKDRFSAERLKGVDSTLKIQPAKLEDSAVYLCASSARGRLNEQYFGPGTRLTVT.

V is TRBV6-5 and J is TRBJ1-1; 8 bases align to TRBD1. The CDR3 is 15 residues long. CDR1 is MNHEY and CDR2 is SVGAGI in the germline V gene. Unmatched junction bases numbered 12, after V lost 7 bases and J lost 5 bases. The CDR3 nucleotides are TGTGCCAGCAATGGACAGGGAGGAGGTTGGACTGAAGCTTTCTTT. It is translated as CASNGQGGGWTEAFF.

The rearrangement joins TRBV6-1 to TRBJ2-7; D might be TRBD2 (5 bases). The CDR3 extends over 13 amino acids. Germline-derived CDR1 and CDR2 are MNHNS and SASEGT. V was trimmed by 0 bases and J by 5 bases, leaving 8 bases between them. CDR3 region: CASSEARRDEQYF. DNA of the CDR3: TGTGCCAGCAGTGAAGCGCGGCGGGACGAGCAGTACTTC.

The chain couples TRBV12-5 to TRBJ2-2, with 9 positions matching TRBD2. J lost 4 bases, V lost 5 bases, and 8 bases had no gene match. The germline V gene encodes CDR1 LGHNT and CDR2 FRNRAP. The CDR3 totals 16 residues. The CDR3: CASGADRGGATGELFF. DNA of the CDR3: TGTGCTAGTGGTGCTGATCGCGGGGGGGCCACCGGGGAGCTGTTTTTT. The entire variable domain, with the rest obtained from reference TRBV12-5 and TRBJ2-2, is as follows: DARVTQTPRHKVTEMGQEVTMRCQPILGHNTVFWYRQTMMQGLELLAYFRNRAPLDDSGMPKDRFSAEMPDATLATLKIQPSEPRDSAVYFCASGADRGGATGELFFGEGSRLTVL.

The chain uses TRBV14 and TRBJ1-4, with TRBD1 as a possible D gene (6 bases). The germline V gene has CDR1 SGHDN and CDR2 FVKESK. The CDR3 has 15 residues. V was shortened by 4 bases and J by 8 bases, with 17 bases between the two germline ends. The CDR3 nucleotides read TGTGCCAGCAGCCCCGTTTTGGGGGCGCGGGAAAAACTGTTTTTT. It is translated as CASSPVLGAREKLFF. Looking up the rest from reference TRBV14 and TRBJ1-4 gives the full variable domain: EAGVTQFPSHSVIEKGQTVTLRCDPISGHDNLYWYRRVMGKEIKFLLHFVKESKQDESGMPNNRFLAERTGGTYSTLKVQPAELEDSGVYFCASSPVLGAREKLFFGSGTQLSVL.

The DNA for the CDR3 is TGTGCCAGCAGCCCGAAGGACTCCTTACCGGTCTACAATGAGCAGTTCTTC. Its translation is CASSPKDSLPVYNEQFF. The V call is TRBV7-9, the J call TRBJ2-1, with a possible D match to TRBD2 (5 bases). Germline CDR1 reads SEHNR; CDR2 reads FQNEAQ (reference sequence). CDR3 length equals 17 residues. V lost 5 bases and J 3 bases, leaving 20 bases between the germline ends.

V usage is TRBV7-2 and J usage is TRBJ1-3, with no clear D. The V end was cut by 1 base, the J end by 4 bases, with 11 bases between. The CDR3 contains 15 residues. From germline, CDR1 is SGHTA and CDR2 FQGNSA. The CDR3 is CASSLGGQRGNTIYF. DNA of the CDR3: TGTGCCAGCAGCTTAGGTGGCCAGCGGGGAAACACCATATATTTT.

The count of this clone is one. Written as DNA, the CDR3 is TGTGCCAGCAGTGGAGGGCGGCGGAATTCGCGTTACATTCAGTACTTC. It yields the protein CASSGGRRNSRYIQYF. V is TRBV2 and J is TRBJ2-4; D perhaps matches TRBD2 (5 bases). V shed 4 bases and J shed 8 bases, with 21 bases lying between them. In germline, CDR1 is SNHLY, CDR2 FYNNEI. This CDR3 contains 16 residues.

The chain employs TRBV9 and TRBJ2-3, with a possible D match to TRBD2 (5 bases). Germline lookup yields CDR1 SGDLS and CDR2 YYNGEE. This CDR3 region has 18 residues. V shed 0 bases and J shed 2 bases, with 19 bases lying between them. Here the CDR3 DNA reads TGTGCCAGCAGCGTAGATCACGGGGAAAGAGCGTACACAGATACGCAGTATTTT. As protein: CASSVDHGERAYTDTQYF.

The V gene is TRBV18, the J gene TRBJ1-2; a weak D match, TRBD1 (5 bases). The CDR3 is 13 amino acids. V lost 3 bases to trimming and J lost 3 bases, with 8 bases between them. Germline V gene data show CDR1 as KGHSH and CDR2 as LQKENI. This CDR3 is CASSPDRDYGYTF. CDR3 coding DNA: TGTGCCAGCTCACCCGACAGAGACTATGGCTACACCTTC. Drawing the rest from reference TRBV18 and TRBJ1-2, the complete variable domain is NAGVMQNPRHLVRRRGQEARLRCSPMKGHSHVYWYRQLPEEGLKFMVYLQKENIIDESGMPKERFSAEFPKEGPSILRIQQVVRGDSAAYFCASSPDRDYGYTFGSGTRLTVV.